These 9 T cell receptor beta chains originate from one sample sequenced in a study of blood T cell repertoires in COVID-19. Measured with immunoSEQ multiplex PCR; TCRdb has only the in-frame clones, and not every one. The repertoire holds fewer than 150,000 clones, roughly four fifths seen once, with roughly 8% in the top ten. Sequencing used peripheral blood. These receptors originate from a human donor in a cohort sampled during active COVID-19.

This chain uses TRBV3-1 (or the pseudogene TRBV3-2) with TRBJ1-1, with TRBD1 as a possible D gene (5 bases). The ends were cut back, 1 base at V and 11 bases at J, with 11 bases in the middle. The CDR3 consists of 12 residues. Looked up from germline, CDR1 is LGHDT and CDR2 is YNNKEL (reference sequence). The CDR3, as DNA: TGTGCCAGCAGCCAAGCGGGAGGGGCCGCTTTCTTT. Translating it yields CASSQAGGAAFF.

J is TRBJ2-1 and V is TRBV18; 9 bases are a match to TRBD1. The CDR3 is 16 residues long. The germline CDR1 and CDR2 sequences are KGHSH and LQKENI. V was pared by 0 bases and J by 9 bases, with 9 bases of the junction left unmatched. CDR3 coding DNA: TGTGCCAGCTCACCACCAGGGACAGGGCCCCTACGTGAGCAGTTCTTC. The encoded protein is CASSPPGTGPLREQFF.

This clone has more than one count but fewer than ten. This chain uses TRBV5-1 with TRBJ1-1; D is uncertain. Germline V gene sequence: CDR1 SGHRS, CDR2 YFSETQ. The V end was cut by 6 bases, the J end by 4 bases, with 7 bases between. This CDR3 comprises 11 residues. The CDR3 is CASILFTEAFF. DNA for the CDR3: TGCGCCAGCATCCTATTCACTGAAGCTTTCTTT. Together with reference TRBV5-1 and TRBJ1-1, the CDR3 gives the full variable domain: KAGVTQTPRYLIKTRGQQVTLSCSPISGHRSVSWYQQTPGQGLQFLFEYFSETQRNKGNFPGRFSGRQFSNSRSEMNVSTLELGDSALYLCASILFTEAFFGQGTRLTVV.

This clone occurred a few times. The chain joins TRBV2 to TRBJ2-1; TRBD1 agrees at 7 bases. Trimming at V came to 2 bases and at J to 8 bases, leaving 6 bases not matched to a gene. The CDR3 spans 14 residues. The V gene's germline CDR1 is SNHLY and CDR2 FYNNEI. The CDR3: CASSENRDSYEQFF. The CDR3 coding sequence is TGTGCCAGCAGTGAAAATCGGGACAGTTATGAGCAGTTCTTC.

A few counts support this clone. The chain combines TRBV12-3 or TRBV12-4 with TRBJ2-7; D is uncertain. V was shortened by 0 bases and J by 3 bases, with 6 bases between the two germline ends. The CDR3 is 13 residues long. The CDR3 loop is CASSLARGYEQYF. CDR3 DNA: TGTGCCAGCAGTTTAGCACGAGGCTACGAGCAGTACTTC.

The rearrangement joins TRBV6-5 to TRBJ2-2, with TRBD1 as a possible D gene (5 bases). The CDR3 spans 15 residues. Germline V gene data show CDR1 as MNHEY and CDR2 as SVGAGI. V was trimmed by 8 bases and J by 3 bases, leaving 16 bases between them. The CDR3 spells CASPKGWVDTGELFF. CDR3 DNA sequence: TGTGCCAGCCCTAAGGGGTGGGTGGACACCGGGGAGCTGTTTTTT.

This sequence joins TRBV12-5 and TRBJ2-1, with 10 bases fitting TRBD1. The CDR3 extends over 14 amino acids. The V and J ends lost 5 bases and 9 bases, in that order; junction bases with no gene match: 7. Germline CDR1 reads LGHNT; CDR2 reads FRNRAP. The CDR3 DNA follows: TGTGCTAGTGGTCCCGGGACAGGGGTTCCTGAGCAGTTCTTC. Its protein product is CASGPGTGVPEQFF.

This clone came up once. This rearrangement joins TRBV5-1 to TRBJ1-1; a weak D match, TRBD1 (5 bases). The germline V gene has CDR1 SGHRS and CDR2 YFSETQ. This CDR3 has 14 residues. Between the trimmed V and J ends, which lost 0 bases and 4 bases, there was a span of 10 bases. This CDR3 reads CASSLEGVPTEAFF. Here the CDR3 DNA reads TGCGCCAGCAGCTTGGAAGGGGTCCCCACTGAAGCTTTCTTT. The complete variable domain, with remaining parts taken from reference TRBV5-1 and TRBJ1-1, reads KAGVTQTPRYLIKTRGQQVTLSCSPISGHRSVSWYQQTPGQGLQFLFEYFSETQRNKGNFPGRFSGRQFSNSRSEMNVSTLELGDSALYLCASSLEGVPTEAFFGQGTRLTVV.

The genes are TRBV21-1 and TRBJ1-1. TRBV21-1 is a pseudogene locus. This CDR3 region has 14 residues. DNA of the CDR3: TGTGCCAGCCGCTTGTCGTGCCTCGGCACTGAAGCTTTCTTT. Its translation: CASRLSCLGTEAFF.